Listed below are T cell receptor beta chains from one sample, sequenced in a study of a mutant IDH1 vaccine in newly diagnosed glioma. Generated by immunoSEQ multiplex PCR, the TCRdb table keeps only in-frame clones and is missing some. This table holds 55,000 to 65,000 clones, about four fifths found once. For these TCRs, the target antigens are not known. Sequencing was performed on PBMCs, taken from a glioma patient whose treatment included an IDH1 peptide vaccine. These receptors came from a man between 45 and 60 years old with glioma. The CDR3 runs from the conserved cysteine through the conserved F or W. A D gene is named only where the DNA matches it firmly. Rows give clone size only sometimes, using once, few, many, or a class for an expanded clone.

v_gene	d_gene	abundance	j_gene	CDR3aa	CDR3nt
TRBV19	.	.	TRBJ2-7	CASSESGYGTYEQYF	TGTGCCAGTAGTGAAAGCGGGTATGGAACCTACGAGCAGTACTTC
TRBV6-1	.	.	TRBJ2-2	CASRGGAAGELFF	TGTGCCAGCAGGGGGGGGGCCGCCGGGGAGCTGTTTTTT
TRBV7-2	.	.	TRBJ2-7	CASSLESGPGEQYF	TGTGCCAGCAGCTTAGAATCGGGCCCGGGCGAGCAGTACTTC
TRBV29-1	.	.	TRBJ2-2	CSGGHSTATGELFF	TGCAGCGGAGGACACTCTACAGCTACCGGGGAGCTGTTTTTT
TRBV7-2	.	.	TRBJ1-1	CASSLSRAEAFF	TGTGCCAGCAGCTTAAGTCGGGCTGAAGCTTTCTTT
TRBV30	TRBD2	.	TRBJ2-5	CAWAGGEETQYF	TGTGCCTGGGCGGGGGGAGAAGAGACCCAGTACTTC
TRBV19	TRBD2	.	TRBJ2-1	CASAVSGGGYNEQFF	TGTGCCAGTGCTGTAAGCGGGGGCGGGTACAATGAGCAGTTCTTC
TRBV11-3	.	once	TRBJ1-6	CASSPIGGVRSGSPLHF	TGTGCCAGCAGCCCAATTGGAGGGGTAAGGTCGGGTTCACCCCTCCACTTT
TRBV25-1	.	.	TRBJ1-1	CASSESTEAFF	TGTGCCAGCAGTGAATCGACAGAAGCTTTCTTT
TRBV5-6	TRBD2	.	TRBJ2-5	CATTRTGGLETQYF	TGTGCCACCACGAGGACGGGAGGGCTAGAGACCCAGTACTTC
TRBV5-1	.	.	TRBJ2-5	CASSDLGQQETQYF	TGCGCCAGCAGCGACCTAGGACAGCAAGAGACCCAGTACTTC
TRBV5-5	.	few	TRBJ1-3	CASSLEEGRNTIYF	TGTGCCAGCAGCTTGGAGGAGGGGCGAAACACCATATATTTT
TRBV7-6	.	.	TRBJ2-1	CATGEGGRNEQFF	TGTGCCACAGGGGAAGGTGGGCGCAATGAGCAGTTCTTC
TRBV14	.	few	TRBJ2-5	CASSQEPKTQYF	TGTGCCAGCAGCCAAGAGCCTAAGACCCAGTACTTC
TRBV4-1	.	few	TRBJ1-2	CASSQAGSLHQGYTF	TGCGCCAGCAGCCAGGCGGGATCCTTACACCAAGGCTACACCTTC
TRBV5-1	.	.	TRBJ2-2	CASRNRGGTGELFF	TGCGCCAGCAGGAATAGAGGGGGCACCGGGGAGCTGTTTTTT
TRBV7-9	.	.	TRBJ1-2	CASSLEVNFGHNF	TGTGCCAGCAGCTTAGAGGTCAATTTCGGCCATAACTTC
TRBV5-1	.	few	TRBJ1-1	CASSTSGGFTEAFF	TGCGCCAGCAGCACGTCGGGGGGTTTCACTGAAGCTTTCTTT
TRBV25-1	.	once	TRBJ2-3	CASTATTTFHYTDTQYF	TGTGCCAGCACCGCTACAACGACTTTCCACTACACAGATACGCAGTATTTT
TRBV6-6	.	.	TRBJ1-3	CASTSADGNTIYF	TGTGCCAGCACCTCGGCGGATGGAAACACCATATATTTT
TRBV7-7	TRBD1	.	TRBJ1-4	CASSEQGTEDEKLFF	TGTGCCAGCAGCGAACAGGGGACCGAGGATGAAAAACTGTTTTTT
TRBV12-5	.	.	TRBJ2-7	CASGPTASYEQYF	TGTGCTAGTGGCCCGACAGCGTCCTACGAGCAGTACTTC
TRBV5-4	TRBD1	.	TRBJ2-4	CASSPGQGANIQYF	TGTGCCAGCAGCCCGGGACAGGGGGCAAACATTCAGTACTTC
TRBV15	.	.	TRBJ1-3	CATSREATSSGNTIYF	TGTGCCACCAGCAGAGAGGCTACGAGCTCTGGAAACACCATATATTTT
TRBV4-1	.	.	TRBJ1-5	CASSQELAYQPQHF	TGCGCCAGCAGCCAAGAGCTCGCCTATCAGCCCCAGCATTTT
TRBV11-2	TRBD2	.	TRBJ2-1	CASSPGLAGVYNEQFF	TGTGCCAGCAGCCCAGGACTAGCGGGAGTTTACAATGAGCAGTTCTTC
TRBV5-1	.	.	TRBJ2-5	CASSLAQGRETQYF	TGCGCCAGCAGCTTGGCCCAGGGACGGGAGACCCAGTACTTC
TRBV7-9	.	.	TRBJ1-1	CASSLGMNTEAFF	TGTGCCAGCAGCTTAGGGATGAACACTGAAGCTTTCTTT
TRBV29-1	TRBD1	.	TRBJ1-1	CSASRGTTEAFF	TGCAGCGCTTCCAGGGGGACGACTGAAGCTTTCTTT
TRBV6-5	.	.	TRBJ2-1	CASRGGGDEQFF	TGTGCCAGCAGAGGAGGTGGTGATGAGCAGTTCTTC
TRBV29-1	TRBD2	.	TRBJ2-6	CSVDLAGSSGANVLTF	TGCAGCGTTGATTTAGCGGGGAGCTCTGGGGCCAACGTCCTGACTTTC
TRBV6-5	TRBD2	.	TRBJ2-1	CASSSGSGLYNEQFF	TGTGCCAGCAGTTCAGGTAGCGGGCTCTACAATGAGCAGTTCTTC
TRBV10-3	.	.	TRBJ2-7	CAIRNLDEQYF	TGTGCCATCAGAAATTTGGACGAGCAGTACTTC
TRBV6-5	.	.	TRBJ1-5	CASSYREGLLPQHF	TGTGCCAGCAGTTACAGGGAGGGCCTATTGCCCCAGCATTTT
TRBV2	.	.	TRBJ1-2	CANSGDYGYTF	TGTGCCAATTCCGGAGACTATGGCTACACCTTC
TRBV19	.	.	TRBJ1-1	CASSIEGISEAFF	TGTGCCAGTAGTATCGAGGGCATCTCTGAAGCTTTCTTT
TRBV5-8	TRBD1	.	TRBJ1-1	CASSIQGGTEAFF	TGTGCCAGCAGTATTCAGGGGGGCACTGAAGCTTTCTTT
TRBV5-8	.	.	TRBJ1-1	CASSLETGSEGNTEAFF	TGTGCCAGCAGCTTGGAGACGGGGAGCGAGGGGAACACTGAAGCTTTCTTT
TRBV6-5	.	few	TRBJ2-7	CASSLQSSYEQYF	TGTGCCAGCAGTCTGCAGAGCTCCTACGAGCAGTACTTC
TRBV18	TRBD1	.	TRBJ1-2	CASSQGQGAFYGYTF	TGTGCCAGCTCGCAAGGACAGGGCGCATTCTATGGCTACACCTTC
TRBV5-6	.	.	TRBJ1-1	CASSLANPNTEAFF	TGTGCCAGCAGCTTGGCCAACCCGAACACTGAAGCTTTCTTT
TRBV5-6	.	once	TRBJ1-5	CASSLQGLGQPQHF	TGTGCCAGCAGCTTGCAGGGGCTTGGCCAGCCCCAGCATTTT
TRBV11-2	.	.	TRBJ1-3	CASSSRVSGNTIYF	TGTGCCAGCAGCAGCAGGGTTTCTGGAAACACCATATATTTT
TRBV14	.	.	TRBJ1-3	CASSQDPFWGRNTIYF	TGTGCCAGCAGCCAAGATCCGTTCTGGGGTCGAAACACCATATATTTT
TRBV30	TRBD2	.	TRBJ2-3	CAWSLSSGVGDTQYF	TGTGCCTGGAGTCTGTCTAGCGGGGTGGGAGATACGCAGTATTTT
TRBV28	TRBD1	.	TRBJ2-7	CASTLGTGIIEQYF	TGTGCCAGCACTCTTGGGACAGGGATAATCGAGCAGTACTTC
TRBV11-2	.	once	TRBJ2-1	CASSFGTREQFF	TGTGCCAGCAGCTTCGGGACCCGTGAGCAGTTCTTC
TRBV28	.	few	TRBJ1-3	CASRGPATNTIYF	TGTGCCAGCCGAGGGCCAGCCACAAACACCATATATTTT
TRBV7-6	TRBD1	.	TRBJ1-2	CASSNYDPGQLKYGYTF	TGTGCCAGCAGCAACTACGACCCGGGACAGCTAAAGTATGGCTACACCTTC
TRBV25-1	TRBD2	.	TRBJ2-3	CASSISGSIRTQYF	TGTGCCAGCTCAATTAGCGGGAGTATTCGTACGCAGTATTTT